Sequencing of this TCR beta chain was carried out in a study of blood T cell repertoires in COVID-19. Study background: COVID-19 samples from acute and convalescent phases originated in the United States, Italy and Spain. T cells, B-cell-depleted T cells, or PBMCs provided the cDNA or gDNA that served as material.

V was clipped by 5 bases and J by 3 bases; unmatched bases: 5. The CDR3 runs to 14 residues. Germline V gives CDR1 LNHDA, CDR2 SQIVND (reference sequence). Before being deemed recovered, Cohort 3 donors had two negative PCRs, clearance, or symptom resolution. Per the original data handling: Reference gene primer amplification gave nucleated cell count estimates. Only in-frame clones appear in the TCRdb table, and some are missing; sequencing was by immunoSEQ multiplex PCR. V, J and clone size are those of that table, while D and trimming were read from the DNA. The sample has around 220,000 clones, over 80% seen once.

The rearrangement uses TRBV19 and TRBJ1-2; 8 nucleotides align to TRBD1. The sample taken for sequencing was PBMCs or T cells enriched from blood (not recorded which). The TCR comes from a woman between 40 and 50 years old who had recovered from COVID-19. CDR3 nucleotides: TGTGCCAGTAGTCCTGGACAGGGAGACTATGGCTACACCTTC. Encoded protein: CASSPGQGDYGYTF.